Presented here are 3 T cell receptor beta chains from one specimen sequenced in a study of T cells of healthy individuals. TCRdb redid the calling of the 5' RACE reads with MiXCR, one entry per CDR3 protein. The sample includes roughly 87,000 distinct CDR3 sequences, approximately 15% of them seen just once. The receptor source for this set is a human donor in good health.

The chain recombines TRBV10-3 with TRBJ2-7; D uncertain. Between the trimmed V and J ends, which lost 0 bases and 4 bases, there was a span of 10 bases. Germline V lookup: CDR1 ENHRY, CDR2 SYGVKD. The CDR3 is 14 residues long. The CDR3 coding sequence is TGTGCCATCAGTGAGTCCCTAGTAGATTACGAGCAGTACTTC. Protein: CAISESLVDYEQYF.

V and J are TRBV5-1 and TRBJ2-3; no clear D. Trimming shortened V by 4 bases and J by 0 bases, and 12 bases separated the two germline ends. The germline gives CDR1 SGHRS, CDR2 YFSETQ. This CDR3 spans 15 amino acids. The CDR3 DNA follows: TGCGCCAGCAGCGTGCAGAACCCTAGCACAGATACGCAGTATTTT. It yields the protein CASSVQNPSTDTQYF.

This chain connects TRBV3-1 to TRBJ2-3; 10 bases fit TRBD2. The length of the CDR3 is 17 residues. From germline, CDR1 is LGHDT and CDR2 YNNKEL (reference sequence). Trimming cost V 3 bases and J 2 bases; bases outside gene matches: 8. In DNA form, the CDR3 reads TGTGCCAGCAGCCAGGAACCTAGCGGGGGTTACACAGATACGCAGTATTTT. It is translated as CASSQEPSGGYTDTQYF.